This entry concerns a single TCR beta chain. These data come from a study of cytomegalovirus exposure and HLA in healthy donors. V lost 5 bases to trimming and J lost 0 bases; unmatched junction nucleotides: 9. Germline assignment: CDR1 SEHNR and CDR2 FQNEAQ (reference sequence). CDR3 length: 18 residues. It was with 60 Vbeta and 13 Jbeta primers that the PCR ran. Here immunoSEQ multiplex PCR was the method, and the copy in TCRdb shows in-frame clones only, minus some. The sample consists of about 120,000 clones, around 84% of them appearing once. This clonotype was obtained from a woman in her twenties or thirties in good health and CMV-seropositive. Sequencing was carried out using PBMCs. The chain carries TRBV7-9 and TRBJ1-6; 8 nucleotides match TRBD1. The CDR3 nucleotides read TGTGCCAGCAGCAACAGAGGACAGGGATCCTCCTATAATTCACCCCTCCACTTT. Its translation: CASSNRGQGSSYNSPLHF.